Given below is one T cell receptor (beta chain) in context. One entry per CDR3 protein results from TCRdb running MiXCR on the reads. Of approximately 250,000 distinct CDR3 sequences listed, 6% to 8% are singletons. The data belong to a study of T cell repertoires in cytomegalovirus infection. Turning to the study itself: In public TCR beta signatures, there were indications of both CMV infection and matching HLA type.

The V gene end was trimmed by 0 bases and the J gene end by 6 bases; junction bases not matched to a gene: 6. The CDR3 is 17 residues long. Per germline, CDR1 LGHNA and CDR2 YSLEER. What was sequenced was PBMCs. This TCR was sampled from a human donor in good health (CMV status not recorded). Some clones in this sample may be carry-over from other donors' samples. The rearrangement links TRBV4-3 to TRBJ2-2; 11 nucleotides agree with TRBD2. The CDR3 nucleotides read TGCGCCAGCAGCCAAGATACTAGCGGGGGACCCCCCGGGGAGCTGTTTTTT. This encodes CASSQDTSGGPPGELFF.